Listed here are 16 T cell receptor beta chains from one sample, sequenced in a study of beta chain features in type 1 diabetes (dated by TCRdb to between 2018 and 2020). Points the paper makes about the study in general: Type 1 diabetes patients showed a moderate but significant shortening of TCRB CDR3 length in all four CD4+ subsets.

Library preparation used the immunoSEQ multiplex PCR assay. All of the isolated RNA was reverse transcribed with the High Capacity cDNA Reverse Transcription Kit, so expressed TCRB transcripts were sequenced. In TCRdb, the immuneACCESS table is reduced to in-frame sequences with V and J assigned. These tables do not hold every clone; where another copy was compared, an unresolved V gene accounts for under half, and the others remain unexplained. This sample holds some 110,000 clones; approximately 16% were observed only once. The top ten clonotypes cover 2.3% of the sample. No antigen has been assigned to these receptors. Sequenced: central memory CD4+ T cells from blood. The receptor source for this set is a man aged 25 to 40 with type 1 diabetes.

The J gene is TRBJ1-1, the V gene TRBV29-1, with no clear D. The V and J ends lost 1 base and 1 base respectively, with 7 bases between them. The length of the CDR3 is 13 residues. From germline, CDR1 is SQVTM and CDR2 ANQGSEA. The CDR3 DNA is TGCAGCGTTGAAGTTTCAGAGAACACTGAAGCTTTCTTT. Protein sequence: CSVEVSENTEAFF.

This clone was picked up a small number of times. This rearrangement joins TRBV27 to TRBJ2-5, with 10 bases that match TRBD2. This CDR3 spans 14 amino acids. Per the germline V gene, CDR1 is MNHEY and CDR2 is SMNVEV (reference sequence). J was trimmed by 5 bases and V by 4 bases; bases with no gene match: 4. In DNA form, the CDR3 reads TGTGCCAGCAGTTACCAGCGGGGGGGTGAGACCCAGTACTTC. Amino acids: CASSYQRGGETQYF.

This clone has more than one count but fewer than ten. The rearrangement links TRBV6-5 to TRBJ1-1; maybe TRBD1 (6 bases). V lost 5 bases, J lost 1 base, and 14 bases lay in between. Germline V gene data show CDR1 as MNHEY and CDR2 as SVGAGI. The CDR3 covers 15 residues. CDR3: CASSRSQTGNTEAFF. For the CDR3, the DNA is TGTGCCAGCAGTCGCTCTCAGACAGGGAACACTGAAGCTTTCTTT.

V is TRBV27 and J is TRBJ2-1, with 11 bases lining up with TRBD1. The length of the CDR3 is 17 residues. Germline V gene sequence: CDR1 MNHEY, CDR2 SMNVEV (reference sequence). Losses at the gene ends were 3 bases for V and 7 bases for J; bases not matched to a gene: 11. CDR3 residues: CASSFFSFGQGANEQFF. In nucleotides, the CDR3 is TGTGCCAGCAGTTTCTTCTCCTTCGGACAGGGGGCTAATGAGCAGTTCTTC.

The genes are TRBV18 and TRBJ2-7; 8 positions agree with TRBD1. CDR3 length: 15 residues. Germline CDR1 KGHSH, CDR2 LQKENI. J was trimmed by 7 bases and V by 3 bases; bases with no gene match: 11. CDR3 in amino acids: CASSPSDRALGEQYF. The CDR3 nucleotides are TGTGCCAGCTCACCCTCGGACAGGGCGCTGGGGGAGCAGTACTTC. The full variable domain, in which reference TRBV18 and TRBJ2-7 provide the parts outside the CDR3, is NAGVMQNPRHLVRRRGQEARLRCSPMKGHSHVYWYRQLPEEGLKFMVYLQKENIIDESGMPKERFSAEFPKEGPSILRIQQVVRGDSAAYFCASSPSDRALGEQYFGPGTRLTVT.

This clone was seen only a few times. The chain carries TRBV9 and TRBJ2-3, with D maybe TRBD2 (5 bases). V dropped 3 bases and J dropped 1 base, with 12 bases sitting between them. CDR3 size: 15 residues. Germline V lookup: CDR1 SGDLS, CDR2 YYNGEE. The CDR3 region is CASSALVGGTDTQYF. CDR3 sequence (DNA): TGTGCCAGCAGCGCGTTGGTGGGAGGCACAGATACGCAGTATTTT.

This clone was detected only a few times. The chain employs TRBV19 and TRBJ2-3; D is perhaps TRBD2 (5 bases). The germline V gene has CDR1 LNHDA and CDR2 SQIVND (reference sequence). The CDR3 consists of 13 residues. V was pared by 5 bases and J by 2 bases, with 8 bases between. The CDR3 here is CASSLGATDTQYF. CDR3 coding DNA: TGTGCCAGTAGTCTGGGAGCCACAGATACGCAGTATTTT.

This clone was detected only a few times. CDR3 DNA sequence: TGTGCCAGCAGTTACTCTCGGGGGGCAGCTGGAAACACCATATATTTT. Translation: CASSYSRGAAGNTIYF. The chain joins TRBV6-5 to TRBJ1-3; a possible D gene is TRBD1 (6 bases). Germline V gives CDR1 MNHEY, CDR2 SVGAGI. CDR3 length: 16 residues. V was pared by 0 bases and J by 2 bases, with 11 bases between.

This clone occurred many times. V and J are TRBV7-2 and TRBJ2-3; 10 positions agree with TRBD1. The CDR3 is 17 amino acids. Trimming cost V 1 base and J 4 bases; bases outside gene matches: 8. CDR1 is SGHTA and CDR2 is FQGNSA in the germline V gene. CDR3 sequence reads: CASSLGSSGTGADTQYF. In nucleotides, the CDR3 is TGTGCCAGCAGCTTAGGGTCCTCCGGGACAGGGGCAGATACGCAGTATTTT.

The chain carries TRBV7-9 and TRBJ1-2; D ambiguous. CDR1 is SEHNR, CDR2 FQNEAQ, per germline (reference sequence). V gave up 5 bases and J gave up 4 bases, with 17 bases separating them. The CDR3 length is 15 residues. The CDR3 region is CASSLALDFIYGYTF. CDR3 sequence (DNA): TGTGCCAGCAGCCTTGCGTTGGATTTCATCTATGGCTACACCTTC.

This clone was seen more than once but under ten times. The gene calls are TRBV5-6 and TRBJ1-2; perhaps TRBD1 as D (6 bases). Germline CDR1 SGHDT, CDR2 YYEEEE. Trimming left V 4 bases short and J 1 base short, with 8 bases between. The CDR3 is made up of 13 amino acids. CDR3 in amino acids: CASSGDNNYGYTF. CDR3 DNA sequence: TGTGCCAGCAGCGGGGACAATAACTATGGCTACACCTTC.

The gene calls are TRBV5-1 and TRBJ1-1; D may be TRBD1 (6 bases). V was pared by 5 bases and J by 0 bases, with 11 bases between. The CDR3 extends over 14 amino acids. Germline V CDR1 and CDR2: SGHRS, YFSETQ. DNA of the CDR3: TGCGCCAGCAGGAACACAGGGATGAACACTGAAGCTTTCTTT. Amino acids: CASRNTGMNTEAFF. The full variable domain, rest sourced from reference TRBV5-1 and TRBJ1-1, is KAGVTQTPRYLIKTRGQQVTLSCSPISGHRSVSWYQQTPGQGLQFLFEYFSETQRNKGNFPGRFSGRQFSNSRSEMNVSTLELGDSALYLCASRNTGMNTEAFFGQGTRLTVV.

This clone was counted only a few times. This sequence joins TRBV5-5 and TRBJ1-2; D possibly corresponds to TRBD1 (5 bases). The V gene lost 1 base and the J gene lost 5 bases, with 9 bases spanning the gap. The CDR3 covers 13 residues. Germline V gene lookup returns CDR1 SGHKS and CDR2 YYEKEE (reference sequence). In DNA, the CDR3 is TGTGCCAGCAGCTTGTCCGGGACTTATGGCTACACCTTC. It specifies CASSLSGTYGYTF.

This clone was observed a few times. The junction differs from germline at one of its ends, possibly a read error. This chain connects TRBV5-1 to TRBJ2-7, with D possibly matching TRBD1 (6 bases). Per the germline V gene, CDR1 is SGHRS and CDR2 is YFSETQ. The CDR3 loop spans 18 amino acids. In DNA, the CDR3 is TGCGCCCGCAGCTTGTCTTGGGGCAGGGGCCTGGGGGACTACGAGCAGTACTTC. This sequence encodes CARSLSWGRGLGDYEQYF.

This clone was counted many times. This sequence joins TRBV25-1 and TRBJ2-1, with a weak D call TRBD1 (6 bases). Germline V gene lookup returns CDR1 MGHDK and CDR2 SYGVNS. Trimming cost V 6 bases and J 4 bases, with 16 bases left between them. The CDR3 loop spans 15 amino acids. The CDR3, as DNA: TGTGCCAGCAGAGGGGCTCAGGGGAGTTACAATGAGCAGTTCTTC. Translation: CASRGAQGSYNEQFF. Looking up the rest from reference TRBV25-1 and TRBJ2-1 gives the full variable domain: EADIYQTPRYLVIGTGKKITLECSQTMGHDKMYWYQQDPGMELHLIHYSYGVNSTEKGDLSSESTVSRIRTEHFPLTLESARPSHTSQYLCASRGAQGSYNEQFFGPGTRLTVL.

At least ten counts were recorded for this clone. Written as DNA, the CDR3 is TGCGCCAGCAGACCCGGACAGGGGTCCTACAATGAGCAGTTCTTC. It codes for CASRPGQGSYNEQFF. This chain connects TRBV5-1 to TRBJ2-1, with TRBD1 matching over 9 bases. This CDR3 is 15 amino acids long. J lost 1 base, V lost 5 bases, and 4 bases had no gene match. CDR1 SGHRS and CDR2 YFSETQ come from the germline V gene.